The present TCR beta chain was sequenced within a study of identical twins. TCRdb recomputed calls from the 5' RACE reads with MiXCR, one row per CDR3 protein. The profile covers 400,000 to 550,000 distinct CDR3 sequences, with approximately 22% appearing a single time and 0.8% to 1% taken by the ten largest. The germline CDR1 and CDR2 sequences are SQVTM and ANQGSEA. CDR3 length equals 14 residues. Trimming took off 4 bases at V and 3 bases at J, with 16 bases between the two ends. This clonotype has at least ten counts. Its antigen is still unknown. Overall study results and limits: Conclusions rested on cross-sectional statistics rather than following the same donors. Zero-insertion analyses could be partly confounded by invariant MAIT and iNKT cells.

The data were also submitted as part of a second study, on T cells expressing NK-cell markers.

V usage is TRBV29-1 and J usage is TRBJ2-7; D is ambiguous. This TCR derives from a woman aged 18-30 years in good health. The sequencing input was CD4+ T cells sorted from blood. The CDR3 DNA reads TGCAGCGTTGGTGGCCCCCCAGGAAACTACGAGCAGTACTTC. Translation: CSVGGPPGNYEQYF.